This T cell receptor (beta chain) is from a study of T cells after yellow fever vaccination. Broader study findings: A limited proportion of clonotypes was detected within both the CD4 and CD8 compartments.

Generation of TCR cDNA used 5'RACE template switching (which added a universal primer site and UMIs). TCRdb reanalysed the 5' RACE reads using MiXCR and keeps one entry per CDR3 protein. This table has about 500,000 distinct CDR3 sequences, 17% appearing once. In germline, CDR1 is MNHEY, CDR2 SVGEGT. This CDR3 has 15 amino acids. This clonotype was found a few times. The antigen is undetermined. The sequence was obtained from a young man who received the YFV17D yellow fever vaccine. The chain recombines TRBV6-2 or TRBV6-3 with TRBJ2-7; 11 positions agree with TRBD2. The sequences come from PBMCs, collected around 5 days after the first yellow fever vaccination. The CDR3 loop is CASTSGGASPYEQYF. In DNA form, the CDR3 reads TGTGCTTCTACTAGCGGGGGCGCTTCGCCCTACGAGCAGTACTTC.